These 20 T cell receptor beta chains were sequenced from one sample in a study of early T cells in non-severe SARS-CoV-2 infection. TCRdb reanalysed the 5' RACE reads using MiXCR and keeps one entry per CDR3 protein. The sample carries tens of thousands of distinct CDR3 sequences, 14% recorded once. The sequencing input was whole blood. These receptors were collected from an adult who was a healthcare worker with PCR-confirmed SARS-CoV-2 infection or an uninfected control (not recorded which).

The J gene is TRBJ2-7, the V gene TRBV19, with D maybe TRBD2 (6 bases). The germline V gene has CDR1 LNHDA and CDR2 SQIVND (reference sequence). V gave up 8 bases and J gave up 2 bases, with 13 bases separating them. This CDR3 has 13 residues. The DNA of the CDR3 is TGTGCCAGTGACGCGGGGACGGCCTACGAGCAGTACTTC. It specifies CASDAGTAYEQYF.

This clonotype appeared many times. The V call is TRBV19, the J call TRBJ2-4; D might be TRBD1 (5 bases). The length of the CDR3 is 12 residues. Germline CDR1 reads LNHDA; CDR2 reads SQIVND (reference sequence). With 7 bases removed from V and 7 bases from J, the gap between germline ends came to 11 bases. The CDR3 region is CASTSRVNIQYF. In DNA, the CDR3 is TGTGCCAGTACTTCCAGGGTCAACATTCAGTACTTC.

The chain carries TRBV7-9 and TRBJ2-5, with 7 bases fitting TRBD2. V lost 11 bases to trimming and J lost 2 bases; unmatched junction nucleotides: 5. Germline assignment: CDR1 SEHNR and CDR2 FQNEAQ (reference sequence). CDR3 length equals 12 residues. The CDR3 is CARPGLQETQYF. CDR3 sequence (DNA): TGTGCCCGTCCGGGACTACAAGAGACCCAGTACTTC. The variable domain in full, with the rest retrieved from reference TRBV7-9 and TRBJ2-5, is DTGVSQNPRHKITKRGQNVTFRCDPISEHNRLYWYRQTLGQGPEFLTYFQNEAQLEKSRLLSDRFSAERPKGSFSTLEIQRTEQGDSAMYLCARPGLQETQYFGPGTRLLVL.

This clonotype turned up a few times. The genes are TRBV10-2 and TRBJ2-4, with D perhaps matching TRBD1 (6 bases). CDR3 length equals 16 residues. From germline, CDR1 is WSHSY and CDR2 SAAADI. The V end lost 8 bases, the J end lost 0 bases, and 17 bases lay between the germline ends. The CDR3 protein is CASLASQGVAKNIQYF. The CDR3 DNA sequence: TGCGCCAGCCTCGCCTCACAGGGAGTAGCCAAAAACATTCAGTACTTC.

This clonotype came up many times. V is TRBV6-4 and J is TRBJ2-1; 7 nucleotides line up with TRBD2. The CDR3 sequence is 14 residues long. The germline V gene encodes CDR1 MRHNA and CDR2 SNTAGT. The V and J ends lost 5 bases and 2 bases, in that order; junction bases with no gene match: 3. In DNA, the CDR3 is TGTGCCAGCAGTCGGGACTACACCTACAATGAGCAGTTCTTC. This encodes CASSRDYTYNEQFF.

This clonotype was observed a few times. The chain's CDR3 is CSAGREGGGELFF. Here the CDR3 DNA reads TGCAGTGCTGGCAGGGAGGGCGGCGGGGAGCTGTTTTTT. This rearrangement joins TRBV20-1 to TRBJ2-2, with 7 bases lining up with TRBD2. The CDR3 is made up of 13 amino acids. Germline V gene lookup returns CDR1 DFQATT and CDR2 SNEGSKA (reference sequence). Trimming removed 5 bases from V and 7 bases from J; junction bases left unmatched: 7.

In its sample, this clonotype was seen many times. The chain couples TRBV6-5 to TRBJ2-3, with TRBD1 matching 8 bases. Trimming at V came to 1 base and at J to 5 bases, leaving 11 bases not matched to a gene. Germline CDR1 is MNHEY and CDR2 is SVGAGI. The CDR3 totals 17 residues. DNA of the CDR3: TGTGCCAGCAGTTACTTCTTTAGACAGGGGCATGAAGATACGCAGTATTTT. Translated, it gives CASSYFFRQGHEDTQYF.

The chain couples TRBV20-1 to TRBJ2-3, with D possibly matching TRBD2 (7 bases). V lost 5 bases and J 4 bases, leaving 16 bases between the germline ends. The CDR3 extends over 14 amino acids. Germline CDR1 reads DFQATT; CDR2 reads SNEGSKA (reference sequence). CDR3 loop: CSAPPRGGSDTQYF. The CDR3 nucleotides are TGCAGTGCTCCCCCTAGGGGGGGCTCAGATACGCAGTATTTT.

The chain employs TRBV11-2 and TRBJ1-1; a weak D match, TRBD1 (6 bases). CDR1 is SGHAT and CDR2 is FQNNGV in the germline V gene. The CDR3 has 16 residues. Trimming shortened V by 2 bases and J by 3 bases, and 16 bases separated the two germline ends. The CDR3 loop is CASSLSGGLKYTEAFF. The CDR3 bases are TGTGCCAGCAGCTTAAGTGGGGGCCTAAAGTACACTGAAGCTTTCTTT. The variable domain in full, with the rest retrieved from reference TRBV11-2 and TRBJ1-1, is EAGVAQSPRYKIIEKRQSVAFWCNPISGHATLYWYQQILGQGPKLLIQFQNNGVVDDSQLPKDRFSAERLKGVDSTLKIQPAKLEDSAVYLCASSLSGGLKYTEAFFGQGTRLTVV.

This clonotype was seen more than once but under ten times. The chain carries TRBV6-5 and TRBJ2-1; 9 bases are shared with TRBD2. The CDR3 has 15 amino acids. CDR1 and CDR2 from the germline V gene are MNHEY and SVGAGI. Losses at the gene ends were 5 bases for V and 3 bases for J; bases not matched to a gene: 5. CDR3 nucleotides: TGTGCCAGCAGTCGAAGCGGGGGGATCTACAATGAGCAGTTCTTC. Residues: CASSRSGGIYNEQFF.

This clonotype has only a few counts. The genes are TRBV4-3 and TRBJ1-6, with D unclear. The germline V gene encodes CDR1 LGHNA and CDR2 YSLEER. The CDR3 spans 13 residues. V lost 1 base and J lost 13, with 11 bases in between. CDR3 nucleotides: TGCGCCAGCAGCCAAGTCCCGGCAGACCCCCTCCACTTT. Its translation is CASSQVPADPLHF.

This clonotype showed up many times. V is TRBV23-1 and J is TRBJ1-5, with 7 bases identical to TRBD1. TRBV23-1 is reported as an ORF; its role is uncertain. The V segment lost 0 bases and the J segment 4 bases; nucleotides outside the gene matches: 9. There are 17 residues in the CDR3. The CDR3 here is CASSQSNRGRVNQPQHF. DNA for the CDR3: TGCGCCAGCAGTCAATCGAACAGGGGTCGGGTAAATCAGCCCCAGCATTTT.

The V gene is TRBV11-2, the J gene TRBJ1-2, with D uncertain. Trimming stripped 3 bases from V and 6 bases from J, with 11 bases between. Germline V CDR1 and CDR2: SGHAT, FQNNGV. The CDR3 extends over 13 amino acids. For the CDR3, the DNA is TGTGCCAGCAGCTTCTCCTCACTCGATGGCTACACCTTC. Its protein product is CASSFSSLDGYTF.

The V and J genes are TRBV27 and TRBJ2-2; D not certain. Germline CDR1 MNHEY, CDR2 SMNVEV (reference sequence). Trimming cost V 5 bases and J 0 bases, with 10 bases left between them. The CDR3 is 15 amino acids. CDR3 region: CASSPRGTNTGELFF. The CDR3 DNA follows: TGTGCCAGCAGTCCCCGTGGCACGAACACCGGGGAGCTGTTTTTT.

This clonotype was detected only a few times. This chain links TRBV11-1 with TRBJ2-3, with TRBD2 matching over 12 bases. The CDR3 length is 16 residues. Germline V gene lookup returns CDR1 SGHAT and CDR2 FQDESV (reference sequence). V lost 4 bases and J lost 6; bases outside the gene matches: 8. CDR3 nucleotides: TGTGCCAGCAGCTACAGGACTAGCGGGGCCTTCGATACGCAGTATTTT. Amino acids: CASSYRTSGAFDTQYF.

CDR3 DNA sequence: TGTGCCAGCACCTTGAGACTAGCCCTAAACACCGGGGAGCTGTTTTTT. Amino acid sequence: CASTLRLALNTGELFF. The V and J genes are TRBV28 and TRBJ2-2; 7 bases align to TRBD2. CDR3 size: 16 residues. Losses at the gene ends were 7 bases for V and 2 bases for J; bases not matched to a gene: 10. Germline V gives CDR1 MDHEN, CDR2 SYDVKM.

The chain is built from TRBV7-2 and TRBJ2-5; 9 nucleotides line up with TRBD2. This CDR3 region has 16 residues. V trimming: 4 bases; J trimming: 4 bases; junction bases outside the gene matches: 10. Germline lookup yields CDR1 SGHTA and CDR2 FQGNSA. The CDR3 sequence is CASSSTASGVGETQYF. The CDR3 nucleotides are TGTGCCAGCAGCTCCACCGCTAGCGGGGTAGGAGAGACCCAGTACTTC.

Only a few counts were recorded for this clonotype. The CDR3, as DNA: TGTGCCAGCAGCGTTGGCGACACCGGGGAGCTGTTTTTT. It yields the protein CASSVGDTGELFF. The chain links TRBV5-5 to TRBJ2-2; D not certain. Germline V gene sequence: CDR1 SGHKS, CDR2 YYEKEE (reference sequence). The CDR3 loop spans 13 amino acids. V lost 4 bases, J lost 3 bases, and 7 bases lay in between.

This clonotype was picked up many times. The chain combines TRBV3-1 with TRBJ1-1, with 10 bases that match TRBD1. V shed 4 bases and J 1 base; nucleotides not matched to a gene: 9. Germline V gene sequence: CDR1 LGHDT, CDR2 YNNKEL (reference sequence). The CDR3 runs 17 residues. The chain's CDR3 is CASSLPGQGSENTEAFF. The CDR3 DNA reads TGTGCCAGCAGCCTCCCGGGACAGGGGAGTGAGAACACTGAAGCTTTCTTT.

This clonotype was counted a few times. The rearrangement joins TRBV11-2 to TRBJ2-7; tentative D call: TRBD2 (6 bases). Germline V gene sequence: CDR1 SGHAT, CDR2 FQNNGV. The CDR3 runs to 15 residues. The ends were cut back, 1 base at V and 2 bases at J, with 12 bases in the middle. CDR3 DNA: TGTGCCAGCAGCTTAGCGCGGGGAGATACCTACGAGCAGTACTTC. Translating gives CASSLARGDTYEQYF.